The 9 T cell receptor beta chains listed next were all sequenced from one sample in a study of T-cell reconstitution after alpha-beta-depleted transplantation in children. As it was prepared, the TCRbeta library received unique molecular identifiers. Via MiXCR, TCRdb re-called the PCR reads, giving one row per CDR3 protein. Counted here are 200,000 or so distinct CDR3 sequences, about 6% occurring once; the ten biggest clones make up just over 4.5%. The sequencing used PBMCs, collected before TCRalphabeta/CD19-depleted stem cell transplant. The receptors originated from a girl under three years old with combined immunodeficiency, due to receive a stem cell transplant.

In its sample, this clonotype was seen many times. V usage is TRBV9 and J usage is TRBJ2-1, with D possibly TRBD2 on 6 matching bases. Looked up from germline, CDR1 is SGDLS and CDR2 is YYNGEE. Trimming pared 0 bases from V and 8 bases from J, leaving 9 bases between. CDR3 size: 13 residues. The CDR3 DNA follows: TGTGCCAGCAGCGTAGGGGCGGGATATGAGCAGTTCTTC. Translating gives CASSVGAGYEQFF.

In its sample, this clonotype was seen many times. The CDR3 is CASSQDWPDTQYF. The CDR3 DNA reads TGCGCCAGCAGCCAAGATTGGCCAGATACGCAGTATTTT. This chain connects TRBV4-3 to TRBJ2-3; D gene ambiguous. There are 13 residues in the CDR3. Per germline, CDR1 LGHNA and CDR2 YSLEER. Trimming removed 0 bases at V and 4 bases at J, with 5 bases between.

This clonotype was detected ten times or more. The chain employs TRBV27 and TRBJ2-2, with D possibly being TRBD2 (6 bases). Germline values: CDR1 MNHEY, CDR2 SMNVEV (reference sequence). The CDR3 is made up of 14 amino acids. The V and J ends lost 5 bases and 7 bases respectively, with 14 bases between them. The CDR3: CASSPNRERGELFF. Here the CDR3 DNA reads TGTGCCAGCAGTCCCAACCGGGAGCGCGGGGAGCTGTTTTTT.

Comments on this clonotype: It may be a read error: a sequence one base away is much more abundant. The chain is built from TRBV6-1 and TRBJ2-2, with D uncertain. Germline CDR1 MNHNS, CDR2 SASEGT. CDR3 size: 13 residues. The CDR3 nucleotides read TGTGCCAGCAGGAGGATTTACACCAGGGAGCTGTTTTTT. Translating it yields CASRRIYTRELFF.

This clonotype was counted many times. The chain joins TRBV11-2 to TRBJ2-1, with 15 bases lining up with TRBD2. Germline CDR1 reads SGHAT; CDR2 reads FQNNGV. V dropped 4 bases and J dropped 8; count of bases not matched to a gene: 3. CDR3 length equals 15 residues. CDR3: CASSSGLAGGHEQFF. The CDR3 nucleotides read TGTGCCAGCAGCTCAGGACTAGCGGGAGGGCATGAGCAGTTCTTC.

This clonotype was seen a few times. This chain joins TRBV12-3 or TRBV12-4 and TRBJ2-7; TRBD1 is a possible D gene (5 bases). The ends were cut back, 8 bases at V and 5 bases at J, with 10 bases in the middle. This CDR3 has 11 amino acids. The CDR3 DNA reads TGTGCCAGCTTACAGGACAACGAGCAGTACTTC. Encoded protein: CASLQDNEQYF.

This clonotype came up many times. The chain recombines TRBV27 with TRBJ1-4, with TRBD1 matching over 9 bases. J lost 5 bases, V lost 0 bases, and 10 bases had no gene match. The CDR3 consists of 18 residues. In germline, CDR1 is MNHEY, CDR2 SMNVEV (reference sequence). This CDR3 is CASSLSGTGLIVNEKLFF. The CDR3, as DNA: TGTGCCAGCAGTTTATCCGGGACAGGGTTGATAGTGAATGAAAAACTGTTTTTT.

This chain joins TRBV14 and TRBJ2-7; tentatively, D is TRBD1 or TRBD2 (5 bases each). From germline, CDR1 is SGHDN and CDR2 FVKESK. The CDR3 length is 14 residues. V lost 5 bases to trimming and J lost 2 bases, with 13 bases between them. The CDR3 coding sequence is TGTGCCAGCAGCGGGACGGTTGGAACCTACGAGCAGTACTTC. This translates into CASSGTVGTYEQYF.

This clonotype was counted ten times or more. J is TRBJ2-2 and V is TRBV6-2 or TRBV6-3; D not certain. There are 15 residues in the CDR3. V was pared by 2 bases and J by 2 bases, with 9 bases between. Germline V gene sequence: CDR1 MNHEY, CDR2 SVGEGT. This CDR3 reads CASSYLTFNTGELFF. CDR3 coding DNA: TGTGCCAGCAGTTACCTGACTTTTAACACCGGGGAGCTGTTTTTT.